This TCR beta chain was captured in a study of shared clonotypes between healthy human individuals. The study, taken as a whole, reports: Across subsets, estimated richness was generally greater for naive than for memory populations.

TCRdb's table, derived via immunoSEQ multiplex PCR, lists solely in-frame clones and lacks some. The sample includes 1,400,000 or so clones, approximately 98.5% of them seen just once. The germline V gene has CDR1 SGHRS and CDR2 YFSETQ. The V gene lost 1 base and the J gene lost 3 bases, with 14 bases spanning the gap. CDR3 length: 15 residues. Adults of Caucasian background living in Nashville, Tennessee made up all donors. A word on this clone: Its antigen remains unidentified. The same CDR3 is also encoded by other DNA sequences in this sample.

Sample: naive CD4+ T cells sorted from blood. Subset denoted: CD45RA+ positively selected. The TCR originated in a man aged 25 to 40 in good health. The chain carries TRBV5-1 and TRBJ2-7; either TRBD1 or TRBD2 may fit D (7 bases each). The CDR3 bases are TGCGCCAGCAGCTTGTTAGGGGGCGGGAGCTACGAGCAGTACTTC. Protein sequence: CASSLLGGGSYEQYF.